Listed below are T cell receptor beta chains from one sample, sequenced in a study of T-cell memory formation after mild COVID-19. In TCRdb, the 5' RACE reads were re-called with MiXCR into one record per CDR3 protein. The sample lists approximately 580,000 distinct CDR3 sequences, around 21% occurring once. The source material was PBMCs or a T cell subset sorted from them (not recorded which). These receptors were obtained from an adult woman who had mild COVID-19 (a few samples of this study predate the infection). Cell type and time point are not known. The CDR3 runs from the conserved cysteine through the conserved F or W. The order of the fields is J gene, V gene, CDR3 protein.

TRBJ1-6 TRBV4-1 CASSSGTVNSPLHF
TRBJ1-1 TRBV10-3 CAISRSQGFTEAFF
TRBJ2-7 TRBV28 CASRGHRSSYEQYF
TRBJ2-3 TRBV27 CASSFTGVRTDTQYF
TRBJ2-1 TRBV11-2 CASSQQQGRSEQFF
TRBJ2-1 TRBV20-1 CSARGQLMVAGKGSYNEQFF
TRBJ2-3 TRBV29-1 CSFIQGGQWSDTQYF
TRBJ2-7 TRBV12-3/TRBV12-4 CASSFSGRRYEQYF
TRBJ2-5 TRBV11-2 CASSPTSEMRGETQYF
TRBJ2-1 TRBV6-2/TRBV6-3 CASSSHWTSGLYNEQFF
TRBJ1-1 TRBV6-5 CASERGQGNTEAFF
TRBJ2-4 TRBV12-3/TRBV12-4 CASSSEGSIGSSNIQYF
TRBJ2-7 TRBV3-1 CASSLGVGFDEQYF
TRBJ2-3 TRBV5-1 CASSLVMGLPRDTQYF
TRBJ2-1 TRBV29-1 CSVGRSNNEQFF
TRBJ2-3 TRBV20-1 CSARGLAGGTDTQYF
TRBJ2-7 TRBV2 CASSEGQGGTWYEQYF
TRBJ2-3 TRBV27 CASSSPGGGMDTQYF
TRBJ1-1 TRBV29-1 CSAYGAGAVAFF
TRBJ2-2 TRBV4-2 CASSQGLAGVSGELFF
TRBJ2-5 TRBV6-6 CALVGGYRDRTNQETQYF
TRBJ2-2 TRBV12-3/TRBV12-4 CASSLLAGAVTGELFF
TRBJ1-1 TRBV13 CASSSPNERPWAFF
TRBJ2-4 TRBV29-1 CSAERLGLNIQYF
TRBJ2-3 TRBV15 CATSRVHPDTQYF
TRBJ1-5 TRBV2 CASGPDDRGGNQPQHF
TRBJ1-2 TRBV12-3/TRBV12-4 CASSLWLNGYTF
TRBJ1-5 TRBV6-5 CASSYSNGIQPQHF
TRBJ1-2 TRBV14 CASSQDRGRLYGYTF
TRBJ2-1 TRBV7-9 CASSSGLVLLEQFF
TRBJ2-1 TRBV5-5 CASSSQGLANNEQFF
TRBJ1-3 TRBV12-3/TRBV12-4 CASSLGVGGGNTIYF
TRBJ1-1 TRBV7-3 CASSLTTGHTEAFF
TRBJ1-2 TRBV19 CAIRDALRDYGYTF
TRBJ1-2 TRBV29-1 CSVEGRAREGYTF
TRBJ2-1 TRBV4-2 CASSPGSSGRAFYNEQFF
TRBJ2-5 TRBV7-2 CASSSSGRPQETQYF
TRBJ2-1 TRBV7-9 CASSLTSDSDREQFF
TRBJ1-1 TRBV6-6 CASSHPAGNTEAFF
TRBJ2-7 TRBV20-1 CSARDEGTGVPYEQYF
TRBJ1-1 TRBV2 CASSGQTNTEAFF
TRBJ2-3 TRBV5-1 CASSPGTRLRTDTQYF
TRBJ2-7 TRBV29-1 CSVASTLAGGLSEQYF
TRBJ2-1 TRBV20-1 CSARGGSENNEQFF
TRBJ2-5 TRBV7-9 CASSPVNQETQYF
TRBJ1-2 TRBV5-1 CASSLDRGLNYGYTF
TRBJ2-1 TRBV9 CASSVTGLQTGKFF
TRBJ2-2 TRBV29-1 CSVNAGTVTGELFF
TRBJ2-1 TRBV12-3/TRBV12-4 CASSPPGQGHIVSYNEQFF
TRBJ2-1 TRBV13 CASSHRAPYNEQFF
TRBJ2-7 TRBV6-1 CASSEWDRSLYEQYF
TRBJ2-1 TRBV6-2/TRBV6-3 CASSYSIGTGFSYNEQFF
TRBJ2-3 TRBV18 CASSPPERVYTDTQYF
TRBJ2-7 TRBV24-1 CATSEAGKSYEQYF
TRBJ1-5 TRBV19 CASRRTKDQPQHF
TRBJ1-3 TRBV7-8 CASSSRRGVSGNTIYF